Below are 5 T cell receptor beta chains sequenced from a single sample in a study of blood T cell repertoires in COVID-19. Profiled with immunoSEQ multiplex PCR; TCRdb holds only in-frame clones, not every one. The repertoire has over 90,000 clones, roughly 78% of them found once; the top ten carry under 7.5%. Sequenced material: peripheral blood. The receptors derive from a man aged 45-65 years with active or convalescent COVID-19.

This clone was counted between two and nine times. This sequence joins TRBV10-3 and TRBJ2-2; D gene ambiguous. Trimming pared 0 bases from V and 6 bases from J, leaving 8 bases between. CDR1 and CDR2 from the germline V gene are ENHRY and SYGVKD. The CDR3 runs to 14 residues. The CDR3 DNA reads TGTGCCATCAGTGAGTCGATGGGCGCCGGGGAGCTGTTTTTT. This gives the protein CAISESMGAGELFF.

The V and J genes are TRBV5-6 and TRBJ1-6; D is possibly TRBD1 (5 bases). The CDR3 extends over 15 amino acids. Germline V lookup: CDR1 SGHDT, CDR2 YYEEEE. V was pared by 5 bases and J by 9 bases, with 18 bases between. The CDR3 bases are TGTGCCAGCAGTCATACCTCAGGGTGGGGTTCACCCCTCCACTTT. It codes for CASSHTSGWGSPLHF.

V gene TRBV10-1 combines with J gene TRBJ1-1, with a possible D match to TRBD1 (5 bases). The germline CDR1 and CDR2 sequences are WNHNN and SYGVQD (reference sequence). This CDR3 comprises 14 residues. V was cut by 6 bases and J by 4 bases, with 15 bases left in between. The CDR3 spells CASSLTEMGTEAFF. CDR3 DNA: TGCGCCAGCAGCCTGACAGAGATGGGCACTGAAGCTTTCTTT.

This clone has just a few counts. This rearrangement joins TRBV2 to TRBJ1-2; D gene ambiguous. The CDR3 loop spans 11 amino acids. V dropped 5 bases and J dropped 5 bases, with 6 bases sitting between them. In germline, CDR1 is SNHLY, CDR2 FYNNEI. The CDR3 DNA sequence: TGTGCCAGCAGTTCGGGGTATGGCTACACCTTC. It is translated as CASSSGYGYTF.

This clone appeared a few times. The J gene is TRBJ1-5, the V gene TRBV6-1; weak D call: TRBD1 (5 bases). Germline V gives CDR1 MNHNS, CDR2 SASEGT. Deletions cut 1 base from V and 6 bases from J, with 13 bases between. The CDR3 contains 15 residues. The DNA of the CDR3 is TGTGCCAGCAGTGAAGGGGCAGGCGGGGGTCAGCCCCAGCATTTT. It encodes CASSEGAGGGQPQHF.